Each of the 12 T cell receptor beta chains below was sequenced from the same sample in a study of identifying expanded T cells in peripheral blood. Sequencing used immunoSEQ multiplex PCR; TCRdb keeps in-frame clones, though not all of them. Among 100,000 to 110,000 clones, 88% were seen once, and the ten largest hold approximately 5.7%. Sequenced input: blood. The receptor set was obtained from a person aged 18 to 69 in good health.

The chain joins TRBV4-3 to TRBJ1-1; a weak D match, TRBD1 (5 bases). The CDR3 contains 14 residues. CDR1 and CDR2 from the germline V gene are LGHNA and YSLEER. Trimming removed 4 bases at V and 4 bases at J, with 13 bases between. The CDR3 region is CASSPGRVGTEAFF. The CDR3 DNA reads as TGCGCCAGCAGCCCAGGCAGGGTGGGCACTGAAGCTTTCTTT.

With regard to this clone: Other nucleotide sequences from this sample produce the same CDR3. The gene calls are TRBV19 and TRBJ2-7; TRBD1 agrees at 7 bases. J gave up 4 bases and V 4 bases, and 10 bases lay outside the gene matches. The CDR3 is made up of 15 amino acids. Germline CDR1 is LNHDA and CDR2 is SQIVND (reference sequence). The CDR3 DNA reads TGTGCCAGTAGTACCTCCACAGGGGTCCTGTACGAGCAGTACTTC. It yields the protein CASSTSTGVLYEQYF.

The rearrangement joins TRBV5-6 to TRBJ1-1; no firm D call. Germline V CDR1 and CDR2: SGHDT, YYEEEE. CDR3 length equals 12 residues. V shed 4 bases and J shed 6 bases, with 10 bases lying between them. The DNA of the CDR3 is TGTGCCAGCAGCATCCCGGGAGCTGAAGCTTTCTTT. The encoded protein is CASSIPGAEAFF. Filled out from reference TRBV5-6 and TRBJ1-1, the complete variable domain reads DAGVTQSPTHLIKTRGQQVTLRCSPKSGHDTVSWYQQALGQGPQFIFQYYEEEERQRGNFPDRFSGHQFPNYSSELNVNALLLGDSALYLCASSIPGAEAFFGQGTRLTVV.

This sequence joins TRBV7-2 and TRBJ2-7, with a weak D call TRBD2 (5 bases). This CDR3 is built from 14 residues. Deletions cut 4 bases from V and 1 base from J, with 11 bases between. The V gene's germline CDR1 is SGHTA and CDR2 FQGNSA. As DNA, the CDR3 is TGTGCCAGCAGCTGGGCGGGCTCGTCCTACGAGCAGTACTTC. Encoded protein: CASSWAGSSYEQYF.

The CDR3 DNA reads as TGTGCCAGCAGTTGGGAGGAAAGCTCCTACAATGAGCAGTTCTTC. Residues: CASSWEESSYNEQFF. V usage is TRBV6-5 and J usage is TRBJ2-1; perhaps TRBD2 as D (6 bases). Germline V lookup: CDR1 MNHEY, CDR2 SVGAGI. Trimming stripped 4 bases from V and 0 bases from J, with 10 bases between. The CDR3 runs to 15 residues.

This clone was counted once. The J gene is TRBJ2-7, the V gene TRBV9; 7 bases agree with TRBD1. The CDR3 is made up of 13 amino acids. The ends lost 4 bases at V and 6 bases at J; junction bases unmatched: 7. CDR1 is SGDLS and CDR2 is YYNGEE in the germline V gene. Here the CDR3 reads CASSTTGVGEQYF. As DNA, the CDR3 is TGTGCCAGCAGCACCACAGGGGTGGGCGAGCAGTACTTC.

The V gene is TRBV25-1, the J gene TRBJ2-7; TRBD1 or TRBD2 may be the D gene (5 bases each). The CDR3 consists of 15 residues. Germline values: CDR1 MGHDK, CDR2 SYGVNS. Trimming shortened V by 4 bases and J by 6 bases, and 19 bases separated the two germline ends. The CDR3 DNA is TGTGCCAGCAGTGTACCGGGACCACCCCCTACCGAGCAGTACTTC. This gives the protein CASSVPGPPPTEQYF.

This chain uses TRBV2 with TRBJ2-1; TRBD2 aligns across 13 bases. The germline V gene encodes CDR1 SNHLY and CDR2 FYNNEI. The CDR3 length is 14 residues. The V gene end was trimmed by 10 bases and the J gene end by 6 bases; junction bases not matched to a gene: 6. The CDR3 sequence: CATRLAGGRNEQFF. The DNA of the CDR3 is TGTGCCACCAGACTAGCGGGGGGCCGCAATGAGCAGTTCTTC.

The J gene is TRBJ1-2, the V gene TRBV5-4; tentative D call: TRBD1 (6 bases). The CDR3 extends over 14 amino acids. CDR1 and CDR2 from the germline V gene are SGHNT and YYREEE (reference sequence). V was pared by 4 bases and J by 2 bases, with 12 bases between. The CDR3 DNA reads as TGTGCCAGCAGCCCAGGGGACCTCAACTATGGCTACACCTTC. It specifies CASSPGDLNYGYTF.

The V gene is TRBV18, the J gene TRBJ1-2, with D possibly matching TRBD1 (6 bases). CDR3 length: 14 amino acids. CDR1 is KGHSH, CDR2 LQKENI, per germline. V was trimmed by 1 base and J by 6 bases, leaving 12 bases between them. This chain's CDR3 is CASSPLGPGDGYTF. For the CDR3, the DNA is TGTGCCAGCTCACCACTTGGACCAGGGGATGGCTACACCTTC.

This clone was picked up a small number of times. The genes are TRBV6-4 and TRBJ2-3; 9 bases are a match to TRBD2. Germline CDR1 and CDR2: MRHNA and SNTAGT. The CDR3 contains 15 residues. Trimming removed 8 bases from V and 0 bases from J; junction bases left unmatched: 6. The CDR3, as DNA: TGTGCCAGCGCGAGCAGCGGGGGGAGCACAGATACGCAGTATTTT. This encodes CASASSGGSTDTQYF.

V and J are TRBV28 and TRBJ2-7; D might be TRBD2 (6 bases). V shed 7 bases and J shed 3 bases, with 10 bases lying between them. From germline, CDR1 is MDHEN and CDR2 SYDVKM. The CDR3 is made up of 12 amino acids. The CDR3 reads CASTLRDYEQYF. In DNA, the CDR3 is TGTGCCAGCACCTTGCGGGACTACGAGCAGTACTTC.